Following are 10 T cell receptor beta chains from one sample sequenced in a study of regulatory T cells in long-lasting Graves disease. Time point noted: newly diagnosed GD, antithyroid drugs for less than 3 months. PBMCs were the source of the RNA used for TCR sequencing. The authors built TCR beta libraries using iRepertoire HTBI primers and Arm-PCR of CDR3 regions. Using its own MiXCR run on the multiplex PCR reads, TCRdb lists one record per CDR3 protein. Of more than 400,000 distinct CDR3 sequences in the sample, about 16% are singletons; the top ten hold roughly an eighth. These data are also associated with another study on T cells in Graves' hyperthyroidism and ophthalmopathy.

The source was peripheral blood mononuclear cells (PBMCs), collected at new diagnosis, from a patient treated with antithyroid drugs. The receptors come from a man aged 40-49 years with Graves disease.

This clonotype has at least ten counts. The genes are TRBV7-3 and TRBJ2-3; D is perhaps TRBD2 (5 bases). V lost 2 bases and J lost 2, with 11 bases in between. Germline loops: CDR1 SGHTA, CDR2 FQGTGA. CDR3 length: 15 residues. In DNA form, the CDR3 reads TGTGCCAGCAGCTTAGCGGGTGGGGACACAGATACGCAGTATTTT. Its protein is CASSLAGGDTDTQYF.

This clonotype was seen at least ten times. The V gene is TRBV6-2 or TRBV6-3, the J gene TRBJ2-7; D possibly uses TRBD1 or TRBD2 (5 bases each). V lost 0 bases and J 2 bases, leaving 17 bases between the germline ends. This CDR3 has 17 amino acids. Germline-derived CDR1 and CDR2 are MNHEY and SVGEGT. The CDR3 loop reads CASSYSAGRERTYEQYF. The CDR3 DNA reads as TGTGCCAGCAGTTACTCGGCGGGCAGGGAGAGGACCTACGAGCAGTACTTC.

Many counts were recorded for this clonotype. The genes are TRBV2 and TRBJ2-3; D is perhaps TRBD1 (6 bases). Germline-derived CDR1 and CDR2 are SNHLY and FYNNEI. The CDR3 is 14 residues long. Between the trimmed V and J ends, which lost 6 bases and 0 bases, there was a span of 10 bases. The CDR3 DNA sequence: TGTGCCAGCAGGGGGGCCATCAGCACAGATACGCAGTATTTT. It encodes CASRGAISTDTQYF.

This clonotype was observed at least ten times. The chain uses TRBV7-8 and TRBJ2-7, with 7 bases identical to TRBD2. This CDR3 is 13 amino acids long. CDR1 and CDR2 from the germline V gene are SGHVS and FQNEAQ. Trimming removed 5 bases from V and 6 bases from J; junction bases left unmatched: 7. CDR3 DNA: TGTGCCAGCAGCGGACTAGTGCCCTTCGAGCAGTACTTC. This gives the protein CASSGLVPFEQYF.

The rearrangement links TRBV18 to TRBJ1-1, with D possibly being TRBD1 (6 bases). This CDR3 is 15 amino acids long. Between the trimmed V and J ends, which lost 6 bases and 2 bases, there was a span of 16 bases. From germline, CDR1 is KGHSH and CDR2 LQKENI. The CDR3 here is CASSQEGGTNTEAFF. CDR3 in DNA: TGTGCCAGCTCGCAGGAGGGGGGAACCAACACTGAAGCTTTCTTT.

This clonotype has at least ten counts. CDR3 amino acids: CASRRDRVGETQYF. CDR3 bases: TGTGCCAGCAGGCGGGACAGGGTTGGTGAGACCCAGTACTTC. The chain combines TRBV12-3 or TRBV12-4 with TRBJ2-5, with TRBD1 matching over 9 bases. The CDR3 covers 14 residues. V lost 6 bases, J lost 5 bases, and 7 bases stayed unmatched.

This clonotype was observed at least ten times. The chain uses TRBV11-2 and TRBJ2-3; D gene unclear. The ends were cut back, 8 bases at V and 2 bases at J, with 14 bases in the middle. This CDR3 contains 14 residues. The germline gives CDR1 SGHAT, CDR2 FQNNGV. In DNA, the CDR3 is TGTGCCAGCTGCAGGCCAAAGCTCACAGATACGCAGTATTTT. Translating it yields CASCRPKLTDTQYF. The full variable domain, in which reference TRBV11-2 and TRBJ2-3 provide the parts outside the CDR3, is EAGVAQSPRYKIIEKRQSVAFWCNPISGHATLYWYQQILGQGPKLLIQFQNNGVVDDSQLPKDRFSAERLKGVDSTLKIQPAKLEDSAVYLCASCRPKLTDTQYFGPGTRLTVL.

About this clonotype: A far larger clone is just one base off, so this is likely a read error. The chain recombines TRBV11-3 with TRBJ1-6; D unclear. Germline V gives CDR1 SGHNT, CDR2 YENEEA. Trimming took 7 bases from V and 8 from J, leaving 12 bases between them. The CDR3 length is 13 residues. CDR3 protein: CASNPELHSPLHF. The CDR3 region has the DNA TGTGCCAGCAACCCCGAATTGCATTCACCCCTCCACTTT.

Ten or more counts support this clonotype. V is TRBV20-1 and J is TRBJ2-5; D call uncertain. CDR1 and CDR2 (germline): DFQATT, SNEGSKA (reference sequence). Trimming shortened V by 3 bases and J by 0 bases, and 8 bases separated the two germline ends. This CDR3 has 13 amino acids. For the CDR3, the DNA is TGCAGTGCTAGTCGACCCGACCAAGAGACCCAGTACTTC. Translation gives CSASRPDQETQYF.

This clonotype was seen at least ten times. J is TRBJ2-7 and V is TRBV28; tentatively, D is TRBD1 (6 bases). The germline CDR1 and CDR2 sequences are MDHEN and SYDVKM. Trimming took 2 bases from V and 2 from J, leaving 10 bases between them. The length of the CDR3 is 14 residues. Written as DNA, the CDR3 is TGTGCCAGCAGTTTAACAGGGATTCCCTACGAGCAGTACTTC. Translation gives CASSLTGIPYEQYF.